The source of this T cell receptor beta chain is a study of blood T cell repertoires in COVID-19. In the study overall: From the United States, Italy and Spain came samples of acute and convalescent COVID-19. PBMCs, B-cell-depleted T cells, or T cells provided the cDNA or gDNA that made up the material.

Germline lookup yields CDR1 LNHDA and CDR2 SQIVND (reference sequence). The CDR3 length is 15 residues. Losses at the gene ends were 7 bases for V and 0 bases for J; bases not matched to a gene: 7. Enrollment of patients from Seattle took place during active infection, with longitudinal follow-up. The data were produced by immunoSEQ multiplex PCR, yet TCRdb's version contains in-frame clones alone and is incomplete. Seen here are more than 150,000 clones, roughly 79% observed once, and the top ten hold 9.5% to 15%. Sample: peripheral blood. This TCR was sampled from an elderly woman with COVID-19, enrolled during active disease. The rearrangement links TRBV19 to TRBJ2-3; 7 bases are shared with TRBD1. CDR3 in DNA: TGTGCCAGTAACCTACAGGGGTCTAGCACAGATACGCAGTATTTT. It translates to CASNLQGSSTDTQYF.